A single sample gave rise to the 5 T cell receptor beta chains below, sequenced in a study of blood T cell repertoires in COVID-19. This table comes from immunoSEQ multiplex PCR, and its TCRdb copy is limited to in-frame clones, with some not included. Among tens of thousands of clones listed, 75% to 90% were seen once. The sequencing sample was made of peripheral blood. All receptors derive from a woman older than 75 with COVID-19, enrolled during active disease.

This chain links TRBV21-1 with TRBJ1-2; no check of the table's D call, TRBD1, against the DNA was made. TRBV21-1 is given as a pseudogene. CDR3 length: 15 residues. CDR3 bases: TGTGCCAGCAGCAAACGGCAGGGGGCGTTTGATGGCTACACCTTC. Amino acids: CASSKRQGAFDGYTF.

V usage is TRBV5-1 and J usage is TRBJ1-1, with TRBD1 as a possible D gene (5 bases). CDR3 length equals 17 residues. Trimming left V 1 base short and J 2 bases short, with 18 bases between. Germline V gene lookup returns CDR1 SGHRS and CDR2 YFSETQ. The DNA for the CDR3 is TGCGCCAGCAGCTTGAGTATTTTCGGACACGGCAACACTGAAGCTTTCTTT. Translation gives CASSLSIFGHGNTEAFF.

The J gene is TRBJ1-5, the V gene TRBV19; D call uncertain. Germline V CDR1 and CDR2: LNHDA, SQIVND (reference sequence). The length of the CDR3 is 18 residues. Trimming cost V 7 bases and J 0 bases, with 22 bases left between them. The CDR3 DNA reads as TGTGCCAGTACGACAAGAGACCCTCTGTCCCCTAGCAATCAGCCCCAGCATTTT. Translated: CASTTRDPLSPSNQPQHF.

This clone was detected only once. The rearrangement joins TRBV25-1 to TRBJ2-1, with 12 bases matching TRBD2. Germline V gene sequence: CDR1 MGHDK, CDR2 SYGVNS. There are 16 residues in the CDR3. After removal of 10 bases from V and 4 bases from J, the junction contained 11 bases not matched to a gene. DNA of the CDR3: TGTGCCACCGCTGCTCTACTAGCGGGAGGTTACAATGAGCAGTTCTTC. It yields the protein CATAALLAGGYNEQFF.

This clone was counted only a few times. As DNA, the CDR3 is TGTGCCAGCAGCCAAGGGGGCATATCAAGTGGCTACACCTTC. Encoded protein: CASSQGGISSGYTF. This chain joins TRBV3-1 (or the pseudogene TRBV3-2) and TRBJ1-2, with a weak D call TRBD1 (5 bases). The CDR3 consists of 14 residues. Trimming left V 1 base short and J 7 bases short, with 13 bases between. The V gene's germline CDR1 is LGHDT and CDR2 YNNKEL (reference sequence).